This T cell receptor beta chain appears in the sequencing data of a study of cytomegalovirus exposure and HLA in healthy donors. Details on this clone: The antigen remains undetermined.

Amplification used 60 Vbeta primers and 13 Jbeta primers. The data were produced by immunoSEQ multiplex PCR, yet TCRdb's version contains in-frame clones alone and is incomplete. The sample has under 150,000 clones, about 61% seen once; the top ten hold almost 8.5%. V dropped 4 bases and J dropped 8 bases, with 14 bases sitting between them. The CDR3 has 14 amino acids. The germline CDR1 and CDR2 sequences are SEHNR and FQNEAQ (reference sequence). The donors were healthy bone marrow donors. Regarding the study as a whole: Reported performance of the classifier showed diagnosis of cytomegalovirus status with high specificity and sensitivity. Later analysis identified a missense DCLRE1C variant that was linked to TCR beta V- and J-gene trimming. For most TCR beta V segments, an earlier analysis put the productive rate at about 87% or about 30% of the time.

The sample comprised PBMCs. This sequence joins TRBV7-9 and TRBJ1-4, with a possible D match to TRBD1 (5 bases). The clonotype originates from a man aged 18 to 30 in good health and CMV-seropositive. The CDR3 DNA follows: TGTGCCAGCAGCTACGGGGGGGATAGGGAAAAACTGTTTTTT. Translated: CASSYGGDREKLFF.